This record concerns one T cell receptor (beta chain) sequence. The target antigen is unknown. Trimming took off 2 bases at V and 8 bases at J, with 15 bases between the two ends. The CDR3 is 15 amino acids. The germline CDR1 and CDR2 sequences are MNHEY and SVGAGI. Described treatment: roughly 18 received Ad26.COV2.S at low or high dose, single or two shots; about 5 received placebo; per-sample allocation not given. Day 63 after the first injection of vaccine or placebo was the sampling time. The vaccine antigen was prefusion-stabilized Wuhan SARS-CoV-2 spike. Using immunoSEQ multiplex PCR, the repertoire was profiled, and TCRdb retains in-frame clones only, with some absent. The sample includes 300,000 to 400,000 clones, about nine tenths of them seen just once. The data originate from a study of Ad26.COV2.S vaccination and SARS-CoV-2 variants. Study outcomes and limitations: Possible underestimation of total T cell responses by the TCR breadth and depth analyses was noted. Relative to placebo recipients, vaccine recipients exhibited elevated spike-specific TCR breadth.

The clonotype comes from a person aged 18-60 years who received the Ad26.COV2.S COVID-19 vaccine or a placebo. The material sequenced was peripheral blood, taken in a trial of Ad26.COV2.S vaccine versus placebo. V is TRBV6-5 and J is TRBJ1-4; perhaps TRBD1 as D (5 bases). CDR3 bases: TGTGCCAGCAGTTACCCCCGCAGGGCGGGGGAAAAACTGTTTTTT. It codes for CASSYPRRAGEKLFF.